Below are 8 T cell receptor beta chains sequenced from a single sample in a study of CD8 T cells in Susac syndrome (dated by TCRdb to between 2018 and 2020). Libraries were prepared through the immunoSEQ multiplex PCR assay. RNA was extracted using the RNeasy kit, and roughly 0.45 to 1 microgram was reverse transcribed with random hexamers. TCRdb reworked the public reads: Q25 trimming with fastp, MiXCR clone assembly, productive beta chains retained. Every CDR3 protein is listed once, alongside the most common genes and DNA of its rows. The sample data list roughly 110,000 distinct CDR3 sequences, and 85% to 95% of these were observed just once. The leading ten clones occupy roughly 0.12% of the sample. Material: CD8+ T cells from PBMCs. These receptors all stem from a human donor in good health.

The gene calls are TRBV7-2 and TRBJ1-2; 10 positions agree with TRBD1. CDR1 and CDR2 from the germline V gene are SGHTA and FQGNSA. CDR3 length equals 14 residues. The V and J ends lost 7 bases and 3 bases, in that order; junction bases with no gene match: 5. The CDR3 is CASNRGQGHYGYTF. The CDR3 region has the DNA TGTGCCAGCAACAGGGGACAGGGGCACTATGGCTACACCTTC.

The chain employs TRBV20-1 and TRBJ2-5; the D is unclear. The CDR3 contains 13 residues. Germline V lookup: CDR1 DFQATT, CDR2 SNEGSKA (reference sequence). With 3 bases removed from V and 0 bases from J, the gap between germline ends came to 8 bases. CDR3 in amino acids: CSASWLDQETQYF. For the CDR3, the DNA is TGCAGTGCTAGCTGGCTAGACCAAGAGACCCAGTACTTC.

The V and J genes are TRBV28 and TRBJ2-7; the D gene is possibly TRBD1 (6 bases). Per the germline V gene, CDR1 is MDHEN and CDR2 is SYDVKM. CDR3 length: 14 amino acids. The V end was cut by 5 bases, the J end by 2 bases, with 13 bases between. CDR3 sequence reads: CASSPTRQAYEQYF. The CDR3 DNA reads as TGTGCCAGCAGTCCTACCCGACAGGCCTACGAGCAGTACTTC. Full variable domain (remainder filled in from reference TRBV28 and TRBJ2-7): DVKVTQSSRYLVKRTGEKVFLECVQDMDHENMFWYRQDPGLGLRLIYFSYDVKMKEKGDIPEGYSVSREKKERFSLILESASTNQTSMYLCASSPTRQAYEQYFGPGTRLTVT.

As DNA, the CDR3 is TGCAGTGCTAGAGCAAGACGTGTCGGGGGGGAGCTGTTTTTT. Amino acids: CSARARRVGGELFF. This sequence joins TRBV20-1 and TRBJ2-2, with D hard to call. Germline V gene lookup returns CDR1 DFQATT and CDR2 SNEGSKA (reference sequence). CDR3 length equals 14 residues. Trimming stripped 1 base from V and 8 bases from J, with 14 bases between.

This chain joins TRBV6-5 and TRBJ2-2, with 9 bases identical to TRBD1. The CDR3 sequence is 16 residues long. V lost 4 bases, J lost 6 bases, and 9 bases stayed unmatched. The germline gives CDR1 MNHEY, CDR2 SVGAGI. CDR3 nucleotides: TGTGCCAGCAGTTCCCCGGGACAGGGAAGTCCCGGGGAGCTGTTTTTT. Its protein product is CASSSPGQGSPGELFF.

This rearrangement joins TRBV20-1 to TRBJ2-1; D is unresolved. The germline V and J ends were trimmed by 5 bases and 6 bases, with 11 bases remaining between them. From germline, CDR1 is DFQATT and CDR2 SNEGSKA (reference sequence). The CDR3 is 12 amino acids. The CDR3 loop is CSAPGAGNEQFF. The CDR3 nucleotides are TGCAGTGCTCCGGGTGCCGGCAATGAGCAGTTCTTC.

The chain is built from TRBV18 and TRBJ1-3; D is ambiguous. V was trimmed by 3 bases and J by 0 bases, leaving 12 bases between them. The CDR3 has 16 amino acids. Germline CDR1 KGHSH, CDR2 LQKENI. CDR3 coding DNA: TGTGCCAGCTCACCCCTGACGACCAGCTCTGGAAACACCATATATTTT. Its translation is CASSPLTTSSGNTIYF.

CDR3 nucleotides: TGTGCCAGCAGAGTAGCCGGGACAGGGTTCTCTGGGGCCAACGTCCTGACTTTC. Protein product: CASRVAGTGFSGANVLTF. This chain uses TRBV7-3 with TRBJ2-6, with TRBD1 matching over 9 bases. After removal of 6 bases from V and 0 bases from J, the junction contained 9 bases not matched to a gene. Germline values: CDR1 SGHTA, CDR2 FQGTGA. The CDR3 length is 18 residues.